Described below is a single T cell receptor (beta chain) sequence and its context. This entry comes from a study of shared clonotypes between healthy human individuals. J was trimmed by 6 bases and V by 1 base; bases with no gene match: 11. The CDR3 spans 16 residues. Germline V gene sequence: CDR1 KGHSH, CDR2 LQKENI. The repertoire was sequenced with immunoSEQ multiplex PCR; TCRdb's copy has only in-frame clones and lacks some. The profile shows 2 million to 2.5 million clones, roughly 95% of them singletons. This sequence joins TRBV18 and TRBJ2-7; the match to TRBD2 covers 8 bases. This TCR came from a man younger than 35 in good health. The sample was naive CD4+ T cells sorted from blood. Subset here: CD45RA+ positively selected. Written as DNA, the CDR3 is TGTGCCAGCTCACCACGGACTAGCAATTCGGGCCCCGAGCAGTACTTC. Amino acids: CASSPRTSNSGPEQYF.